The next 20 T cell receptor beta chains were all read from a single sample in a study of cytomegalovirus exposure and HLA in healthy donors. Primers included in the PCR were 60 Vbeta and 13 Jbeta primers. Measured with immunoSEQ multiplex PCR; TCRdb has only the in-frame clones, and not every one. The table records approximately 160,000 clones, 70% to 80% of them present only once. Input material: PBMCs. These receptors came from a woman in her forties in good health and CMV-seronegative.

This clone has a single count. V gene TRBV30 combines with J gene TRBJ2-7; possibly TRBD2 for D (5 bases). Per germline, CDR1 GTSNPN and CDR2 SVGIG (reference sequence). The V and J ends lost 4 bases and 3 bases respectively, with 19 bases between them. The CDR3 covers 15 residues. CDR3 coding DNA: TGTGCCTGGAATCTAGGGAGATCGGGTGTCTACGAGCAGTACTTC. It yields the protein CAWNLGRSGVYEQYF.

This sequence joins TRBV14 and TRBJ1-4, with D maybe TRBD1 (5 bases). CDR1 and CDR2 from the germline V gene are SGHDN and FVKESK. This CDR3 is built from 12 residues. Between the trimmed V and J ends, which lost 4 bases and 10 bases, there was a span of 10 bases. The CDR3 loop reads CASSPRGGKLFF. The CDR3 region has the DNA TGTGCCAGCAGCCCGCGGGGGGGAAAACTGTTTTTT.

The rearrangement uses TRBV27 and TRBJ1-1; weak D call: TRBD1 (5 bases). CDR1 and CDR2 from the germline V gene are MNHEY and SMNVEV (reference sequence). Trimming cost V 6 bases and J 4 bases, with 6 bases left between them. CDR3 length: 11 residues. The CDR3 DNA sequence: TGTGCCAGCAGGGGGGGCACTGAAGCTTTCTTT. Its protein is CASRGGTEAFF.

CDR3 residues: CASSLTKETQYF. Written as DNA, the CDR3 is TGTGCCAGCAGCCTCACTAAAGAGACCCAGTACTTC. This chain links TRBV5-6 with TRBJ2-5; D is unresolved. V gave up 4 bases and J gave up 3 bases, with 7 bases separating them. Germline V gene lookup returns CDR1 SGHDT and CDR2 YYEEEE. CDR3 length equals 12 residues.

The gene calls are TRBV21-1 and TRBJ1-2; no DNA check was done on the table's D call, TRBD1. TRBV21-1 is a pseudogene. The CDR3 totals 11 residues. CDR3 in amino acids: CASSNITDLTF. DNA of the CDR3: TGTGCCAGCAGCAATATCACAGATCTGACCTTC.

The rearrangement uses TRBV2 and TRBJ1-1; D is ambiguous. V dropped 2 bases and J dropped 6 bases, with 10 bases sitting between them. The CDR3 spans 13 residues. CDR1 and CDR2 (germline): SNHLY, FYNNEI. CDR3 in amino acids: CASSEQEVAEAFF. For the CDR3, the DNA is TGTGCCAGCAGTGAACAGGAAGTGGCTGAAGCTTTCTTT.

Here the CDR3 reads CASSGGFRATNEKLFF. For the CDR3, the DNA is TGTGCCAGCAGCGGGGGATTCAGGGCAACTAATGAAAAACTGTTTTTT. This rearrangement joins TRBV28 to TRBJ1-4, with a possible D match to TRBD1 (5 bases). The CDR3 is made up of 16 amino acids. The germline gives CDR1 MDHEN, CDR2 SYDVKM. Trimming shortened V by 6 bases and J by 0 bases, and 14 bases separated the two germline ends.

The gene calls are TRBV28 and TRBJ1-2; D gene uncertain. The germline CDR1 and CDR2 sequences are MDHEN and SYDVKM. V lost 5 bases, J lost 1 base, and 14 bases lay in between. There are 15 residues in the CDR3. Here the CDR3 reads CASSLIVGDNYGYTF. The CDR3 nucleotides are TGTGCCAGCAGTCTGATCGTCGGAGATAACTATGGCTACACCTTC.

The chain couples TRBV7-2 to TRBJ1-1, with a possible D match to TRBD1 (5 bases). Trimming took 3 bases from V and 5 from J, leaving 10 bases between them. Germline V gene sequence: CDR1 SGHTA, CDR2 FQGNSA. The CDR3 runs to 13 residues. In nucleotides, the CDR3 is TGTGCCAGCAGCTTTGGCCCAGGGACTGAAGCTTTCTTT. Amino acid sequence: CASSFGPGTEAFF.

The table lists this clone with a few counts. The gene calls are TRBV5-1 and TRBJ2-7; 10 bases line up with TRBD1. The CDR3 is 16 residues long. Germline-derived CDR1 and CDR2 are SGHRS and YFSETQ. Trimming took 0 bases from V and 3 from J; bases not matched to a gene: 6. The CDR3 DNA is TGCGCCAGCAGCTTGGCAGGGACAGGGGTCCTCTACGAGCAGTACTTC. Its translation: CASSLAGTGVLYEQYF. The complete variable domain, with remaining parts taken from reference TRBV5-1 and TRBJ2-7, reads KAGVTQTPRYLIKTRGQQVTLSCSPISGHRSVSWYQQTPGQGLQFLFEYFSETQRNKGNFPGRFSGRQFSNSRSEMNVSTLELGDSALYLCASSLAGTGVLYEQYFGPGTRLTVT.

This chain joins TRBV21-1 and TRBJ2-1; no DNA check was done on the table's D call, TRBD2. TRBV21-1 is reported as a pseudogene. CDR3 length: 17 residues. Written as DNA, the CDR3 is TGTGCCAGCAGCTCTCGGGCGGACTTCACAGATTACAATGAGCAGTTCTTC. Residues: CASSSRADFTDYNEQFF.

In its sample, this clone was seen a few times. Germline and junction disagree at one end, which may indicate a read error. The V call is TRBV7-7, the J call TRBJ1-3, with D perhaps TRBD1 (5 bases). Germline assignment: CDR1 SSHAT and CDR2 FNYEAQ (reference sequence). This CDR3 is built from 15 residues. This chain's CDR3 is CASSLDTTLGNTIYF. The CDR3 region has the DNA TGTGCTAGCAGCTTGGACACCACCCTCGGGAACACCATATATTTT.

This clone was counted a few times. This chain uses TRBV18 with TRBJ1-1, with D unclear. V was clipped by 2 bases and J by 8 bases, with 9 bases between them. CDR3 size: 12 residues. Germline V lookup: CDR1 KGHSH, CDR2 LQKENI. DNA for the CDR3: TGTGCCAGCTCACCAGGCCCCCTGGAAGCTTTCTTT. This encodes CASSPGPLEAFF.

The chain employs TRBV28 and TRBJ1-4; the D is unclear. This CDR3 has 13 amino acids. Trimming took off 8 bases at V and 7 bases at J, with 14 bases between the two ends. CDR1 is MDHEN, CDR2 SYDVKM, per germline. CDR3 bases: TGTGCCAGCGGTAAGGGAGGAGTTGAAAAACTGTTTTTT. The encoded protein is CASGKGGVEKLFF.

This sequence joins TRBV5-6 and TRBJ2-2, with TRBD2 matching over 8 bases. This CDR3 is 16 amino acids long. Germline lookup yields CDR1 SGHDT and CDR2 YYEEEE. V shed 0 bases and J 3 bases; nucleotides not matched to a gene: 4. CDR3 nucleotides: TGTGCCAGCAGCTTGGCAGCTAGCGGGTACACCGGGGAGCTGTTTTTT. Translating it yields CASSLAASGYTGELFF.

The chain recombines TRBV30 with TRBJ1-1, with D unclear. This CDR3 region has 11 residues. Germline V CDR1 and CDR2: GTSNPN, SVGIG (reference sequence). The V end was cut by 4 bases, the J end by 11 bases, with 14 bases between. The CDR3: CAWIVGAGAFF. The CDR3 nucleotides are TGTGCCTGGATTGTAGGCGCCGGGGCTTTCTTT.

V is TRBV18 and J is TRBJ2-2; D is possibly TRBD1 (6 bases). The V and J ends lost 6 bases and 0 bases respectively, with 14 bases between them. Germline-derived CDR1 and CDR2 are KGHSH and LQKENI. The CDR3 totals 16 residues. CDR3 coding DNA: TGTGCCAGCTCTAAAGGCGGACAGACGAACACCGGGGAGCTGTTTTTT. Its protein is CASSKGGQTNTGELFF.

The gene calls are TRBV7-8 and TRBJ2-7; 7 positions agree with TRBD2. CDR1 and CDR2 (germline): SGHVS, FQNEAQ. The CDR3 runs 18 residues. Trimming at V came to 2 bases and at J to 2 bases, leaving 15 bases not matched to a gene. The CDR3 loop reads CASSLRDTAGALAYEQYF. The CDR3 DNA follows: TGTGCCAGCAGCTTAAGAGATACGGCGGGAGCTTTGGCCTACGAGCAGTACTTC.

The chain couples TRBV19 to TRBJ2-1; a possible D gene is TRBD2 (7 bases). Deletions cut 10 bases from V and 4 bases from J, with 23 bases between. The length of the CDR3 is 16 residues. The germline V gene encodes CDR1 LNHDA and CDR2 SQIVND (reference sequence). CDR3 bases: TGTGCCACCCGGGGGGTGGAGACAGGTCTGTACAATGAGCAGTTCTTC. Its translation: CATRGVETGLYNEQFF. The full variable domain, its missing parts supplied by reference TRBV19 and TRBJ2-1, is DGGITQSPKYLFRKEGQNVTLSCEQNLNHDAMYWYRQDPGQGLRLIYYSQIVNDFQKGDIAEGYSVSREKKESFPLTVTSAQKNPTAFYLCATRGVETGLYNEQFFGPGTRLTVL.

The genes are TRBV27 and TRBJ2-2, with a possible D match to TRBD1 (5 bases). Trimming left V 8 bases short and J 2 bases short, with 12 bases between. CDR1 and CDR2 from the germline V gene are MNHEY and SMNVEV (reference sequence). The CDR3 spans 14 residues. CDR3: CASRRGFNTGELFF. In DNA, the CDR3 is TGTGCCAGCCGAAGGGGATTCAACACCGGGGAGCTGTTTTTT.